The 16 T cell receptor beta chains in this list originate from one sample, sequenced in a study of blood T cell repertoires in COVID-19. Measured with immunoSEQ multiplex PCR; TCRdb has only the in-frame clones, and not every one. The top ten clones hold over 15% of a sample with 45,000 to 65,000 clones, roughly 90% of them seen once. What was sequenced was peripheral blood. All receptors derive from a human donor in a cohort sampled during active COVID-19.

J is TRBJ2-1 and V is TRBV14; TRBD2 might be the D (5 bases). The V end lost 0 bases, the J end lost 4 bases, and 13 bases lay between the germline ends. CDR3 length: 16 residues. The germline V gene encodes CDR1 SGHDN and CDR2 FVKESK. The CDR3 protein is CASSQDKREWYNEQFF. CDR3 DNA sequence: TGTGCCAGCAGCCAAGATAAGAGGGAGTGGTACAATGAGCAGTTCTTC. The full variable domain, in which reference TRBV14 and TRBJ2-1 provide the parts outside the CDR3, is EAGVTQFPSHSVIEKGQTVTLRCDPISGHDNLYWYRRVMGKEIKFLLHFVKESKQDESGMPNNRFLAERTGGTYSTLKVQPAELEDSGVYFCASSQDKREWYNEQFFGPGTRLTVL.

In regard to this clone: One junction end does not reproduce the germline sequence, and a read error may be involved. The chain employs TRBV7-7 and TRBJ1-5, with D unresolved. The germline V gene has CDR1 SSHAT and CDR2 FNYEAQ (reference sequence). The CDR3 extends over 20 amino acids. Here the CDR3 reads CASSLANGYLRENSGQPQHF. The DNA of the CDR3 is TGTGCTAGCAGCTTAGCCAATGGATACTTGAGGGAGAATAGCGGTCAGCCCCAGCATTTT.

This chain uses TRBV7-9 with TRBJ2-1; possible D gene TRBD2, 5 bases. The germline V gene encodes CDR1 SEHNR and CDR2 FQNEAQ (reference sequence). The V gene lost 1 base and the J gene lost 7 bases, with 23 bases spanning the gap. The CDR3 has 18 amino acids. CDR3: CASSLVGREDRVVNEQFF. CDR3 sequence (DNA): TGTGCCAGCAGCTTAGTGGGGAGAGAAGATAGGGTGGTGAATGAGCAGTTCTTC.

This sequence joins TRBV6-2 or TRBV6-3 and TRBJ1-2; tentative D call: TRBD1 (6 bases). Germline lookup yields CDR1 MNHEY and CDR2 SVGEGT. The CDR3 sequence is 14 residues long. Trimming cost V 5 bases and J 10 bases, with 20 bases left between them. CDR3 protein: CASSPIRDTRHYTF. CDR3 nucleotides: TGTGCCAGCAGTCCAATCCGGGACACCCGGCACTACACCTTC.

The V call is TRBV5-8, the J call TRBJ1-1; unclear D gene. The CDR3 sequence is 12 residues long. Trimming stripped 5 bases from V and 8 bases from J, with 13 bases between. Per the germline V gene, CDR1 is SGHTS and CDR2 is YDEGEE. The CDR3 sequence: CASSFPCIEAFF. In DNA, the CDR3 is TGTGCCAGCAGTTTTCCTTGTATCGAAGCTTTCTTT. Full variable domain (missing parts from reference TRBV5-8 and TRBJ1-1): EAGVTQSPTHLIKTRGQQATLRCSPISGHTSVYWYQQALGLGLQFLLWYDEGEERNRGNFPPRFSGRQFPNYSSELNVNALELEDSALYLCASSFPCIEAFFGQGTRLTVV.

The V gene is TRBV6-2 or TRBV6-3, the J gene TRBJ2-3, with 9 nucleotides matching TRBD2. CDR3 length equals 17 residues. Per germline, CDR1 MNHEY and CDR2 SVGEGT. The J segment lost 4 bases and the V segment lost 1 base, leaving 9 bases of the junction unmatched. CDR3 amino acids: CASSYLALAGRPDTQYF. The CDR3 DNA reads as TGTGCCAGCAGTTACTTAGCCCTAGCGGGGAGGCCAGATACGCAGTATTTT.

The V gene is TRBV12-3 or TRBV12-4, the J gene TRBJ2-7; D remains ambiguous. There are 12 residues in the CDR3. With 3 bases removed from V and 6 bases from J, the gap between germline ends came to 9 bases. This CDR3 reads CASSLFASEQYF. CDR3 sequence (DNA): TGTGCCAGCAGTTTGTTCGCCAGCGAGCAGTACTTC.

The V gene is TRBV7-6, the J gene TRBJ1-4; D not resolved. This CDR3 is built from 12 residues. Germline values: CDR1 SGHVS, CDR2 FNYEAQ. Trimming removed 5 bases at V and 8 bases at J, with 9 bases between. CDR3 in DNA: TGTGCCAGCAGCCCCAACGAGGAAAAACTGTTTTTT. It encodes CASSPNEEKLFF. The full variable domain, its missing parts supplied by reference TRBV7-6 and TRBJ1-4, is GAGVSQSPRYKVTKRGQDVALRCDPISGHVSLYWYRQALGQGPEFLTYFNYEAQQDKSGLPNDRFSAERPEGSISTLTIQRTEQRDSAMYRCASSPNEEKLFFGSGTQLSVL.

The V gene is TRBV5-4, the J gene TRBJ2-3; 11 bases match TRBD2. Trimming at V came to 0 bases and at J to 3 bases, leaving 6 bases not matched to a gene. Germline CDR1 reads SGHNT; CDR2 reads YYREEE (reference sequence). The CDR3 has 17 residues. CDR3 residues: CASSLGASGGITDTQYF. Written as DNA, the CDR3 is TGTGCCAGCAGCTTGGGTGCTAGCGGGGGGATAACAGATACGCAGTATTTT.

The chain has TRBV7-8 and TRBJ2-7; no definite D call. The V gene's germline CDR1 is SGHVS and CDR2 FQNEAQ. This CDR3 spans 15 amino acids. V was pared by 2 bases and J by 1 base, with 12 bases between. The CDR3 here is CASSLTPRLSYEQYF. CDR3 sequence (DNA): TGTGCCAGCAGCTTAACTCCTAGACTTTCCTACGAGCAGTACTTC.

The chain combines TRBV19 with TRBJ1-1; D is possibly TRBD1 (6 bases). Trimming left V 2 bases short and J 1 base short, with 11 bases between. Germline CDR1 reads LNHDA; CDR2 reads SQIVND (reference sequence). This CDR3 comprises 15 residues. This CDR3 reads CASSIRGGRNTEAFF. Written as DNA, the CDR3 is TGTGCCAGTAGTATAAGGGGGGGCCGGAACACTGAAGCTTTCTTT.

V usage is TRBV11-2 and J usage is TRBJ2-7; D gene unclear. V lost 3 bases to trimming and J lost 7 bases, with 10 bases between them. This CDR3 has 12 amino acids. Per germline, CDR1 SGHAT and CDR2 FQNNGV. The CDR3 DNA follows: TGTGCCAGCAGCTTGATCTCGGTGGAGCAGTACTTC. This translates into CASSLISVEQYF. The variable domain in full, completed from reference TRBV11-2 and TRBJ2-7, reads EAGVAQSPRYKIIEKRQSVAFWCNPISGHATLYWYQQILGQGPKLLIQFQNNGVVDDSQLPKDRFSAERLKGVDSTLKIQPAKLEDSAVYLCASSLISVEQYFGPGTRLTVT.

This clone was seen only once. The J gene is TRBJ2-7, the V gene TRBV6-5; D possibly corresponds to TRBD2 (7 bases). Germline values: CDR1 MNHEY, CDR2 SVGAGI. The CDR3 loop spans 14 amino acids. V lost 5 bases and J lost 2, with 13 bases in between. CDR3 amino acids: CASSRLGGAYEQYF. CDR3 in DNA: TGTGCCAGCAGTCGACTAGGGGGGGCCTACGAGCAGTACTTC.

The J gene is TRBJ2-3, the V gene TRBV20-1; D remains unclear. CDR1 DFQATT and CDR2 SNEGSKA come from the germline V gene (reference sequence). CDR3 length: 11 amino acids. Trimming shortened V by 4 bases and J by 5 bases, and 7 bases separated the two germline ends. CDR3 region: CSANRVDTQYF. CDR3 coding DNA: TGCAGTGCTAACCGAGTAGATACGCAGTATTTT.

The V and J genes are TRBV28 and TRBJ1-2, with 8 bases aligning to TRBD1. Germline V lookup: CDR1 MDHEN, CDR2 SYDVKM. The CDR3 is 15 amino acids. Trimming took 2 bases from V and 4 from J; bases not matched to a gene: 6. In DNA form, the CDR3 reads TGTGCCAGCAGTTTAGGGTCAGACAGGGGCTATGGCTACACCTTC. It translates to CASSLGSDRGYGYTF.

The chain's CDR3 is CASSLPVAGGNEQFF. The DNA of the CDR3 is TGTGCCAGCAGCCTGCCGGTAGCGGGGGGAAATGAGCAGTTCTTC. The genes are TRBV3-1 (or the pseudogene TRBV3-2) and TRBJ2-1, with TRBD2 matching over 10 bases. Germline V gene sequence: CDR1 LGHDT, CDR2 YNNKEL (reference sequence). The CDR3 covers 15 residues. J lost 7 bases, V lost 4 bases, and 7 bases had no gene match.